The rows below give T cell receptor beta chains drawn from one sample of a study of T cell responses to AZD1222 COVID-19 vaccine. Generated by immunoSEQ multiplex PCR, the TCRdb table keeps only in-frame clones and is missing some. Among some 100,000 clones, over 75% were seen once, and the ten largest hold around 9.6%. The sample in question was peripheral blood, obtained 28 days after the second AZD1222 dose. These receptors originate from an adult who received the AZD1222 COVID-19 vaccine. Each CDR3 is given with its conserved first and last residue. A D gene is named only where the DNA matches it firmly. The listing skips clone size in some rows; elsewhere it reads once, few, many or a size class.

d_call clone_size j_call v_call cdr3_nt cdr3_aa
. . TRBJ1-5 TRBV10-3 TGTGCCATCAGCCAAGGACAGCAGCCCCAGCATTTT CAISQGQQPQHF
. . TRBJ1-4 TRBV7-9 TGTGCCAGCAGCTTTCGACAGGCTGCAACTAATGAAAAACTGTTTTTT CASSFRQAATNEKLFF
. . TRBJ1-1 TRBV5-5 TGTGCCAGCAGCTTTAATGACGGTCCCTCGAACACTGAAGCTTTCTTT CASSFNDGPSNTEAFF
. few TRBJ1-5 TRBV7-9 TGTGCCAGCAGCTTAGATGGGTTGACCCAGCATTTT CASSLDGLTQHF
. few TRBJ1-1 TRBV7-2 TGTGCCAGCAGCTTAGATCCGTACACTGAAGCTTTCTTT CASSLDPYTEAFF
TRBD1 once TRBJ1-1 TRBV5-6 TGTGCCAGCAGCTTGGCGGGTTACAGGGGCACGAACACTGAAGCTTTCTTT CASSLAGYRGTNTEAFF
. . TRBJ2-3 TRBV18 TGTGCCAGCTCACCAGCTAGCACAGATACGCAGTATTTT CASSPASTDTQYF
TRBD2 . TRBJ2-3 TRBV7-6 TGTGCCAGCAGCTTAGTATCCCCGGGACTAGCGAACACAGATACGCAGTATTTT CASSLVSPGLANTDTQYF
. . TRBJ1-2 TRBV7-8 TGTGCCAGCAGCCCCATAACCTATGGGGGCTATGGCTACACCTTC CASSPITYGGYGYTF
. . TRBJ2-3 TRBV5-6 TGTGCCAGCAGCCCGAGTGAGCGGAGGAGCACAGATACGCAGTATTTT CASSPSERRSTDTQYF
TRBD1 . TRBJ1-2 TRBV27 TGTGCCAGCAGTACGACAGGGTATGGCTACACCTTC CASSTTGYGYTF
. . TRBJ2-1 TRBV7-2 TGTGCCAGCAGCGTGGCGGGGTACAATGAGCAGTTCTTC CASSVAGYNEQFF
TRBD2 . TRBJ2-1 TRBV3-1/TRBV3-2 TGTGCCAGCAGTCATCCGGGACTAGTTTTCAGCGGGTACAATGAGCAGTTCTTC CASSHPGLVFSGYNEQFF
. . TRBJ2-3 TRBV30 TGTGCCTGGAGTAGGTGGGGCGCGTTAGATACGCAGTATTTT CAWSRWGALDTQYF
. . TRBJ2-1 TRBV30 TGTGCCTGGAGTAAAGGTGAAAGGGGCAATGAGCAGTTCTTC CAWSKGERGNEQFF
TRBD2 many TRBJ2-1 TRBV2 TGTGCCAGCAGCCCCAGACTAGCGGGGGGGAACAATGAGCAGTTCTTC CASSPRLAGGNNEQFF
. . TRBJ2-3 TRBV9 TGTGCCAGCAGCGCCCTAACCTACACAGATACGCAGTATTTT CASSALTYTDTQYF
. . TRBJ2-5 TRBV25-1 TGTGCCAGCAGTGATGGACAAGGGTTAAGGGGAGAGACCCAGTACTTC CASSDGQGLRGETQYF
. . TRBJ1-1 TRBV20-1 TGCAGTGCTAGAGTGAACACTGAAGCTTTCTTT CSARVNTEAFF
TRBD1 . TRBJ1-6 TRBV9 TGTGCCAGCAGCACCACGGGACAGTCTAATTCACCCCTCCACTTT CASSTTGQSNSPLHF
. . TRBJ1-1 TRBV30 TGTGCCTGGAGTGTATTGAACACTGAAGCTTTCTTT CAWSVLNTEAFF
TRBD1 . TRBJ1-6 TRBV19 TGTGCCAGTCGGGCCGGACAGGGCTATAATTCACCCCTCCACTTT CASRAGQGYNSPLHF
TRBD2 . TRBJ2-7 TRBV20-1 TGCAGTGCTAGTCAGGTAGCGGGGGGGCCTTCCTACGAGCAGTACTTC CSASQVAGGPSYEQYF
TRBD1 . TRBJ2-7 TRBV27 TGTGCCAGCAGTTCCAGGGACAGCCTGAGCTCCTACGAGCAGTACTTC CASSSRDSLSSYEQYF
. . TRBJ1-1 TRBV2 TGTGCCAGCAGTGAGCAGGCGACGAACACTGAAGCTTTCTTT CASSEQATNTEAFF
. . TRBJ1-5 TRBV4-1 TGCGCCAGCAGCCAAGATGGGGCAGGCGGCAATCAGCCCCAGCATTTT CASSQDGAGGNQPQHF
. few TRBJ1-1 TRBV5-6 TGTGCCAGCAGTTCGGCCATGACGGGGAACACTGAAGCTTTCTTT CASSSAMTGNTEAFF
. . TRBJ1-1 TRBV5-4 TGTGCCAGCAGCTTGTTACAACCGAACACTGAAGCTTTCTTT CASSLLQPNTEAFF
. . TRBJ1-1 TRBV7-8 TGTGCCAGCAGCATATTGACAGGTGCGAACACTGAAGCTTTCTTT CASSILTGANTEAFF
TRBD1 once TRBJ1-3 TRBV27 TGTGCCAGCAGTCCCTGGACAGGATCGACACTTTCTGGAAACACCATATATTTT CASSPWTGSTLSGNTIYF
. . TRBJ2-5 TRBV6-5 TGTGCCAGCAGCAACACAGGTATCCCAAGGGAGACCCAGTACTTC CASSNTGIPRETQYF
. . TRBJ2-1 TRBV7-3 TGTGCCAGCAGCCCACGACTAGTTTCTGAGCAGTTCTTC CASSPRLVSEQFF
TRBD1 . TRBJ1-2 TRBV9 TGTGCCAGCAGCGGACAGGGGGTAGGAGGCTACACCTTC CASSGQGVGGYTF
. . TRBJ2-7 TRBV5-3 TGTGCCAGAAGCCCATCGTCTGGCGGAACGGGAAAAACCTACGAGCAGTACTTC CARSPSSGGTGKTYEQYF
TRBD1 . TRBJ2-5 TRBV7-2 TGTGCCAGCAGCTATCCGACAGGGTGGGAGACCCAGTACTTC CASSYPTGWETQYF
. . TRBJ2-3 TRBV7-2 TGTGCCAGCAGCCCCACCCGGACATCGCAGAACACAGATACGCAGTATTTT CASSPTRTSQNTDTQYF
TRBD2 . TRBJ2-1 TRBV7-2 TGTGCCAGCAGCACGGGACTAGCGGGAGCAAATGAGCAGTTCTTC CASSTGLAGANEQFF
. . TRBJ2-1 TRBV12-3/TRBV12-4 TGTGCCAGCAGTTTGGGCGGGTACAATGAGCAGTTCTTC CASSLGGYNEQFF
TRBD2 . TRBJ2-7 TRBV7-9 TGTGCCAGCAGCTCCCGGGGAGGGGCACGCGAGCAGTACTTC CASSSRGGAREQYF
. . TRBJ2-3 TRBV24-1 TGTGCCACCAGTGATTTGGTTCAGGGCACAGATACGCAGTATTTT CATSDLVQGTDTQYF
. few TRBJ1-3 TRBV7-9 TGTGCCAGCAGCGCGAGCTCCGGAAACACCATATATTTT CASSASSGNTIYF
. . TRBJ2-7 TRBV12-3/TRBV12-4 TGTGCCAGCAGCCCTTATAACAATTTCGAGCAGTACTTC CASSPYNNFEQYF
TRBD1 . TRBJ1-5 TRBV2 TGTGCCAGCAGCCAGAGGGCAGGGGGTTCCAATCAGCCCCAGCATTTT CASSQRAGGSNQPQHF
TRBD2 . TRBJ2-1 TRBV5-1 TGCGCCAGCAGCTTGGGACTAGCCGGGGTGGGGGAGCAGTTCTTC CASSLGLAGVGEQFF
. . TRBJ2-1 TRBV7-3 TGTGCCAGCAGCCGGGACTTCGGGAGCTCCTACAATGAGCAGTTCTTC CASSRDFGSSYNEQFF
. . TRBJ1-2 TRBV10-3 TGTGCCATCAGCCCCACCCCGACATGGGACTATGGCTACACCTTC CAISPTPTWDYGYTF